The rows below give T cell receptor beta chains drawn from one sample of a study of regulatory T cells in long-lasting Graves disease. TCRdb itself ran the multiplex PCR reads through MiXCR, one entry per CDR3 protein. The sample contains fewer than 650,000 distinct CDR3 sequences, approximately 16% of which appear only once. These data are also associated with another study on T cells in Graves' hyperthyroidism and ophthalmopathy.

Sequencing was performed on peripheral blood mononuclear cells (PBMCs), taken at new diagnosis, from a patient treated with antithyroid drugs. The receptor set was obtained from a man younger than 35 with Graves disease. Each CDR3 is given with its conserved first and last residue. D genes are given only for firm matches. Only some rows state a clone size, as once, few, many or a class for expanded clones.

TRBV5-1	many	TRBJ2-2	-	CASSSLGGEIVTGELFF	TGTGCCAGCAGCTCCCTTGGCGGAGAGATCGTCACCGGGGAGCTGTTTTTT
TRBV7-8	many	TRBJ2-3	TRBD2	CASSSLSRMAGGERTDTQYF	TGTGCCAGCAGCTCCCTCTCTAGAATGGCGGGAGGGGAGCGGACAGATACGCAGTATTTT
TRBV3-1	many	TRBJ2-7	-	CASSQVGRSYEQYF	TGCGCCAGCAGCCAAGTAGGACGAAGCTACGAGCAGTACTTC
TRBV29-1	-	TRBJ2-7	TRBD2	CSVDGFSGGSYEQYF	TGCAGCGTTGACGGTTTTAGCGGGGGCTCCTACGAGCAGTACTTC
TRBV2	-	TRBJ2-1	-	CASSETTQSSYNEQFF	TGTGCCAGCAGTGAGACAACTCAGAGCTCCTACAATGAGCAGTTCTTC
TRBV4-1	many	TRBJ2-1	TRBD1	CASSHGDRKPNEQFF	TGCGCCAGCAGCCATGGGGACAGAAAACCCAATGAGCAGTTCTTC
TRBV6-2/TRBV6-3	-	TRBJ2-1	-	CASSYLGPNSYNEQFF	TGTGCCAGCAGTTACTTGGGACCAAACTCCTACAATGAGCAGTTCTTC
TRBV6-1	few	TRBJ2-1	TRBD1	CASRDLTGDEQFF	TGTGCCAGCAGGGACCTTACAGGGGACGAGCAGTTCTTC
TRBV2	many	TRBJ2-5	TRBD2	CASSVGTSIQETQYF	TGTGCCAGCAGTGTCGGGACTAGCATCCAAGAGACCCAGTACTTC
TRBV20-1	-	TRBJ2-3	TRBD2	CSASPSGRNTQYF	TGCAGCGCTAGCCCTAGCGGGCGGAATACGCAGTATTTT
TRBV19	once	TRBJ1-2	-	CASGQGGFDYGYTF	TGTGCCAGTGGGCAGGGTGGATTCGACTATGGCTACACCTTC